This T cell receptor beta chain was captured by sequencing in a study of T-cell reconstitution after alpha-beta-depleted transplantation in children. Study conclusions and caveats: Approximately two months post-transplant, alpha-beta T cells reportedly originated from several hundred expanded graft clones.

From germline, CDR1 is SGHRS and CDR2 YFSETQ. The CDR3 has 15 amino acids. Trimming cost V 1 base and J 3 bases; bases outside gene matches: 7. Researchers prepared the TCRbeta library using unique molecular identifiers, the study reports. TCRdb processed the PCR reads anew with MiXCR; each CDR3 protein has one entry. The data hold under 850,000 distinct CDR3 sequences, with roughly 13% observed a single time. This clonotype came up many times. Its target is unknown. The V and J genes are TRBV5-1 and TRBJ2-7; 7 positions agree with TRBD1. The sample here was PBMCs, taken before TCRalphabeta/CD19-depleted stem cell transplant. This sequence was found in a girl under 10 years old with congenital amegakaryocytic thrombocytopenia, due to receive a stem cell transplant. As DNA, the CDR3 is TGCGCCAGCAGCTTGACGCCGACAGGGCTCTACGAGCAGTACTTC. Its protein product is CASSLTPTGLYEQYF.